The 7 T cell receptor beta chains reported below all come from one sample, sequenced in a study of blood T cell repertoires in COVID-19 (dated by TCRdb to the early 2020s). The library was generated by the immunoSEQ multiplex PCR assay. The immuneACCESS repertoire file appears here via TCRdb, limited to in-frame rearrangements. These files lack a portion of the clones; in checked studies, under half of the deficit traces to unresolved V genes, and the cause of the others is not known. The sample has about 250,000 clones on record, 85% of them singletons. Roughly 5% of the sample belongs to the ten largest clones. Sequencing was performed on peripheral blood. The receptors come from a man between 45 and 60 years old with active or convalescent COVID-19.

This chain connects TRBV7-2 to TRBJ2-1; D is ambiguous. Trimming removed 3 bases at V and 10 bases at J, with 13 bases between. Germline CDR1 and CDR2: SGHTA and FQGNSA. CDR3 length: 13 amino acids. The CDR3 bases are TGTGCCAGCAGCTTGGGTTATTTGGGCGAGCAGTTCTTC. Its translation is CASSLGYLGEQFF.

The chain joins TRBV5-1 to TRBJ2-3, with 10 bases fitting TRBD2. V lost 0 bases to trimming and J lost 2 bases; unmatched junction nucleotides: 9. This CDR3 has 18 amino acids. CDR1 and CDR2 from the germline V gene are SGHRS and YFSETQ. The CDR3 protein is CASSLGVLSGRATDTQYF. The DNA for the CDR3 is TGCGCCAGCAGCTTGGGAGTTTTGAGCGGGAGGGCCACAGATACGCAGTATTTT.

The genes are TRBV5-4 and TRBJ2-2; 7 bases map to TRBD2. The CDR3 sequence is 15 residues long. From germline, CDR1 is SGHNT and CDR2 YYREEE (reference sequence). The junction had 3 bases not matched to a gene; V was cut back by 3 bases and J by 1 base. In nucleotides, the CDR3 is TGTGCCAGCAGCTCAGGCGGGAGGAACACCGGGGAGCTGTTTTTT. Protein sequence: CASSSGGRNTGELFF. The variable domain in full, with the rest retrieved from reference TRBV5-4 and TRBJ2-2, is ETGVTQSPTHLIKTRGQQVTLRCSSQSGHNTVSWYQQALGQGPQFIFQYYREEENGRGNFPPRFSGLQFPNYSSELNVNALELDDSALYLCASSSGGRNTGELFFGEGSRLTVL.

The chain is built from TRBV12-3 or TRBV12-4 and TRBJ1-1, with unresolved D. The V and J ends lost 2 bases and 5 bases respectively, with 9 bases between them. This CDR3 has 13 residues. The CDR3 bases are TGTGCCAGCAGTTTAAAATGGGAGACTGAAGCTTTCTTT. It is translated as CASSLKWETEAFF.

The genes are TRBV5-1 and TRBJ2-1; 9 bases are a match to TRBD2. Germline trimming cut 5 bases from V and 0 bases from J; bases unmatched to any gene: 3. Germline-derived CDR1 and CDR2 are SGHRS and YFSETQ. The CDR3 totals 15 residues. The CDR3: CASRRAGGSYNEQFF. The CDR3 DNA is TGCGCCAGCAGGAGAGCGGGAGGCTCCTACAATGAGCAGTTCTTC.

The chain recombines TRBV5-5 with TRBJ1-5; weak D call: TRBD1 (5 bases). Germline V gives CDR1 SGHKS, CDR2 YYEKEE (reference sequence). V was shortened by 4 bases and J by 3 bases, with 23 bases between the two germline ends. The CDR3 sequence is 18 residues long. CDR3 amino acids: CASSLGGGLGVPNQPQHF. DNA of the CDR3: TGTGCCAGCAGCCTTGGGGGGGGATTGGGTGTGCCCAATCAGCCCCAGCATTTT.

The gene calls are TRBV5-1 and TRBJ2-2, with a weak D call TRBD1 (5 bases). With 5 bases removed from V and 0 bases from J, the gap between germline ends came to 23 bases. From germline, CDR1 is SGHRS and CDR2 YFSETQ. The CDR3 runs to 19 residues. CDR3 DNA sequence: TGCGCCAGCAGTCGTCAGGGCTCCAAAGCCTCCACGAACACCGGGGAGCTGTTTTTT. Its protein product is CASSRQGSKASTNTGELFF.